This passage covers 27 T cell receptor beta chains from one sample sequenced in a study of PD-1 blockade in classical Hodgkin lymphoma. Time point noted: cycle 4 day 1 (C4D1), after 6 weeks of nivolumab. Every patient relapsed after autologous stem cell transplantation, and brentuximab vedotin exposure varied. Repertoires were generated with immunoSEQ multiplex PCR, while TCRdb's copy carries only in-frame clones and drops some. The table has tens of thousands of clones, 60% to 70% seen once. The sample consisted of peripheral blood mononuclear cells (PBMCs), taken before the fourth cycle of nivolumab. The receptors originated from a human donor with classical Hodgkin lymphoma.

The chain combines TRBV11-2 with TRBJ2-1, with TRBD1 identical over 9 bases. The CDR3 is 19 residues long. The germline V gene has CDR1 SGHAT and CDR2 FQNNGV. V was pared by 2 bases and J by 5 bases, with 16 bases of the junction left unmatched. This chain's CDR3 is CASSLLFGDRVILDNEQFF. The DNA for the CDR3 is TGTGCCAGCAGCTTACTCTTCGGGGACAGGGTTATTTTAGACAATGAGCAGTTCTTC.

The chain couples TRBV9 to TRBJ2-7; D is perhaps TRBD1 (5 bases). Germline V gene data show CDR1 as SGDLS and CDR2 as YYNGEE. Trimming removed 0 bases at V and 5 bases at J, with 15 bases between. CDR3 length: 15 amino acids. CDR3 nucleotide sequence: TGTGCCAGCAGCGTAGGACAGCCCTCCGTGGACGAGCAGTACTTC. Amino acids: CASSVGQPSVDEQYF.

This clone is deemed medium-sized. The chain couples TRBV5-3 to TRBJ1-5; possible D gene TRBD1, 6 bases. TRBV5-3 is filed as an ORF, its function uncertain. Trimming stripped 0 bases from V and 7 bases from J, with 14 bases between. This CDR3 region has 15 residues. The CDR3 reads CARSLAGALGQPQHF. CDR3 bases: TGTGCCAGAAGCTTGGCAGGGGCCTTGGGCCAGCCCCAGCATTTT.

The chain combines TRBV30 with TRBJ1-4; tentatively, D is TRBD1 (5 bases). V shed 2 bases and J shed 5 bases, with 12 bases lying between them. The germline CDR1 and CDR2 sequences are GTSNPN and SVGIG (reference sequence). The CDR3 loop spans 14 amino acids. The DNA for the CDR3 is TGTGCCTGGAGTAGTACAGGACGCAATGAAAAACTGTTTTTT. Protein sequence: CAWSSTGRNEKLFF.

This clone is a singleton in its sample. Mismatch with germline at one junction end may stem from a read error. The chain carries TRBV5-1 and TRBJ2-3; no firm D call. Germline CDR1 is SGHRS and CDR2 is YFSETQ. The CDR3 is 11 residues long. The CDR3: CASSLWDTQYF. Here the CDR3 DNA reads TGTGCCAGCAGCTTGTGGGATACGCAGTATTTT.

The sample holds a few counts of this clone. The chain couples TRBV5-1 to TRBJ1-2; 7 bases line up with TRBD1. The germline V gene has CDR1 SGHRS and CDR2 YFSETQ. Trimming took 3 bases from V and 2 from J; bases not matched to a gene: 1. This CDR3 contains 13 residues. CDR3 nucleotides: TGCGCCAGCAGCTCGACAGGGAACTATGGCTACACCTTC. This gives the protein CASSSTGNYGYTF.

This sequence joins TRBV9 and TRBJ2-3, with 8 bases matching TRBD1. This CDR3 is 17 amino acids long. CDR1 is SGDLS and CDR2 is YYNGEE in the germline V gene. V shed 3 bases, J shed 2 bases, and the junction held 11 bases outside the gene matches. Here the CDR3 reads CASSGQGIHRDTDTQYF. The CDR3 region has the DNA TGTGCCAGCAGCGGACAGGGGATTCATAGGGACACAGATACGCAGTATTTT.

The chain couples TRBV19 to TRBJ2-5; the match to TRBD2 covers 7 bases. The CDR3 is 15 amino acids. Germline-derived CDR1 and CDR2 are LNHDA and SQIVND (reference sequence). Trimming removed 5 bases from V and 1 base from J; junction bases left unmatched: 7. The CDR3, as DNA: TGTGCCAGTAGTCCGGGACTACATTTCCAAGAGACCCAGTACTTC. Amino acids: CASSPGLHFQETQYF.

The chain employs TRBV10-3 and TRBJ2-5, with a possible D match to TRBD2 (5 bases). Germline values: CDR1 ENHRY, CDR2 SYGVKD. CDR3 length equals 12 residues. V was clipped by 8 bases and J by 5 bases, with 12 bases between them. As DNA, the CDR3 is TGTGCCATCGGCGGTTGGGAGGAGACCCAGTACTTC. Translation gives CAIGGWEETQYF.

This clone was observed once. This sequence joins TRBV6-6 and TRBJ2-5; D uncertain. Germline values: CDR1 MNHNY, CDR2 SVGAGI (reference sequence). The CDR3 has 15 residues. V lost 0 bases, J lost 2 bases, and 10 bases lay in between. CDR3 nucleotide sequence: TGTGCCAGCAGTTACTCGAAGGGTCCACAAGAGACCCAGTACTTC. This codes for CASSYSKGPQETQYF.

The chain links TRBV19 to TRBJ1-3; possible D gene TRBD1, 5 bases. The length of the CDR3 is 14 residues. Germline CDR1 and CDR2: LNHDA and SQIVND (reference sequence). V dropped 7 bases and J dropped 6 bases, with 16 bases sitting between them. The CDR3 bases are TGTGCCAGTAAGGGGCACGCCGGGCTAAACACCATATATTTT. It translates to CASKGHAGLNTIYF.

The chain links TRBV27 to TRBJ1-6, with 7 bases identical to TRBD1. CDR3 length: 14 residues. Trimming took 3 bases from V and 5 from J; bases not matched to a gene: 1. The germline CDR1 and CDR2 sequences are MNHEY and SMNVEV (reference sequence). The CDR3 here is CASSLTGNNSPLHF. The CDR3 DNA is TGTGCCAGCAGTTTGACAGGGAATAATTCACCCCTCCACTTT.

The chain carries TRBV6-6 and TRBJ1-3; D not resolved. Looked up from germline, CDR1 is MNHNY and CDR2 is SVGAGI (reference sequence). The V end was cut by 6 bases, the J end by 4 bases, with 7 bases between. This CDR3 is built from 12 residues. The CDR3: CASRDPGNTIYF. For the CDR3, the DNA is TGTGCCAGCAGGGACCCAGGAAACACCATATATTTT.

This chain links TRBV7-2 with TRBJ2-5, with TRBD2 as a possible D gene (7 bases). This CDR3 spans 15 amino acids. Trimming removed 1 base from V and 4 bases from J, with 13 bases in between. The germline CDR1 and CDR2 sequences are SGHTA and FQGNSA. The CDR3: CASSLVGGDAETQYF. The CDR3 region has the DNA TGTGCCAGCAGCTTAGTAGGGGGGGATGCAGAGACCCAGTACTTC.

The chain recombines TRBV6-1 with TRBJ2-3, with D hard to call. Deletions cut 0 bases from V and 1 base from J, with 26 bases between. The CDR3 runs to 21 residues. Germline-derived CDR1 and CDR2 are MNHNS and SASEGT. CDR3 in DNA: TGTGCCAGCAGTGAAGCGCATGCAGACTCACAGCAACTTTCCCGCACAGATACGCAGTATTTT. This translates into CASSEAHADSQQLSRTDTQYF.

Only one count was recorded for this clone. V and J are TRBV19 and TRBJ2-1, with TRBD2 matching over 8 bases. Germline values: CDR1 LNHDA, CDR2 SQIVND (reference sequence). The V and J ends lost 8 bases and 8 bases, in that order; junction bases with no gene match: 11. The CDR3 spans 14 residues. DNA for the CDR3: TGTGCCAGTCGGAGCGGGAGTGGTGTAGATGAGCAGTTCTTC. This codes for CASRSGSGVDEQFF.

The J gene is TRBJ2-2, the V gene TRBV7-2; 9 bases fit TRBD2. Trimming cost V 5 bases and J 4 bases; bases outside gene matches: 11. Germline V gives CDR1 SGHTA, CDR2 FQGNSA. This CDR3 is 17 amino acids long. Here the CDR3 reads CASSLGFWTSATGELFF. The CDR3 DNA reads TGTGCCAGCAGCCTTGGATTCTGGACTAGCGCCACCGGGGAGCTGTTTTTT.

The V call is TRBV10-2, the J call TRBJ1-2; 7 nucleotides agree with TRBD1. Germline trimming cut 2 bases from V and 6 bases from J; bases unmatched to any gene: 6. The CDR3 sequence is 14 residues long. Germline assignment: CDR1 WSHSY and CDR2 SAAADI. CDR3 protein: CASSEPTGRDGYTF. The CDR3, as DNA: TGCGCCAGCAGTGAGCCGACAGGGAGGGATGGCTACACCTTC.

The V gene is TRBV28, the J gene TRBJ2-5; 12 bases map to TRBD2. The germline CDR1 and CDR2 sequences are MDHEN and SYDVKM. Trimming took 5 bases from V and 6 from J; bases not matched to a gene: 1. The CDR3 is 13 residues long. Written as DNA, the CDR3 is TGTGCCAGCAGTCTAGCGGGGGGGCAGACCCAGTACTTC. This gives the protein CASSLAGGQTQYF.

This clone turned up a few times. J is TRBJ2-5 and V is TRBV28, with D possibly being TRBD2 (5 bases). Germline V CDR1 and CDR2: MDHEN, SYDVKM. V dropped 8 bases and J dropped 4 bases, with 8 bases sitting between them. The CDR3 sequence is 11 residues long. In DNA form, the CDR3 reads TGTGCCAGCCGGGGTCCAGAGACCCAGTACTTC. Its protein is CASRGPETQYF.

This sequence joins TRBV12-5 and TRBJ2-1; D may match TRBD1 or TRBD2 (5 bases each). The CDR3 spans 17 residues. V was shortened by 2 bases and J by 8 bases, with 22 bases between the two germline ends. Germline assignment: CDR1 LGHNT and CDR2 FRNRAP. The CDR3 sequence: CASGLSPSGPLSYEQFF. The CDR3 DNA is TGTGCTAGTGGTTTGAGCCCCTCGGGACCCTTGAGCTATGAGCAGTTCTTC.

The chain is built from TRBV7-8 and TRBJ2-7, with 7 bases that match TRBD2. Germline CDR1 is SGHVS and CDR2 is FQNEAQ. Trimming cost V 1 base and J 2 bases; bases outside gene matches: 8. The CDR3 has 16 amino acids. The CDR3 bases are TGTGCCAGCAGCTTAGTCGGCCTAGCGGAAACCTACGAGCAGTACTTC. This gives the protein CASSLVGLAETYEQYF. Looking up the rest from reference TRBV7-8 and TRBJ2-7 gives the full variable domain: GAGVSQSPRYKVAKRGQDVALRCDPISGHVSLFWYQQALGQGPEFLTYFQNEAQLDKSGLPSDRFFAERPEGSVSTLKIQRTQQEDSAVYLCASSLVGLAETYEQYFGPGTRLTVT.

This clone has just a few counts. The rearrangement joins TRBV6-6 to TRBJ2-2; D uncertain. This CDR3 spans 15 amino acids. Trimming removed 4 bases at V and 1 base at J, with 10 bases between. Germline-derived CDR1 and CDR2 are MNHNY and SVGAGI (reference sequence). The CDR3 sequence is CASSFGRMNTGELFF. In DNA form, the CDR3 reads TGTGCCAGCAGTTTTGGACGGATGAACACCGGGGAGCTGTTTTTT.

This chain uses TRBV12-5 with TRBJ2-7; 7 nucleotides line up with TRBD1. Germline V gene data show CDR1 as LGHNT and CDR2 as FRNRAP. The CDR3 loop spans 13 amino acids. Losses at the gene ends were 5 bases for V and 5 bases for J; bases not matched to a gene: 6. Here the CDR3 DNA reads TGTGCTAGTGGTAATACAGACAGGGACGAGCAGTACTTC. This gives the protein CASGNTDRDEQYF.

The table lists this clone with many counts. The sample holds other DNA sequences that translate to the same CDR3. The chain uses TRBV5-1 and TRBJ1-5; the match to TRBD1 covers 8 bases. V dropped 0 bases and J dropped 4; count of bases not matched to a gene: 3. Per the germline V gene, CDR1 is SGHRS and CDR2 is YFSETQ. This CDR3 spans 15 amino acids. This chain's CDR3 is CASSLGDRNNQPQHF. The CDR3 DNA reads TGCGCCAGCAGCTTGGGGGACAGGAATAATCAGCCCCAGCATTTT.

This chain joins TRBV9 and TRBJ2-5; 14 bases fit TRBD2. The CDR3 is 17 residues long. Germline V gene data show CDR1 as SGDLS and CDR2 as YYNGEE. V lost 4 bases to trimming and J lost 0 bases; unmatched junction nucleotides: 5. The CDR3 region has the DNA TGTGCCAGCAGCCTCGGACTAGCGGGGGGTCACCAAGAGACCCAGTACTTC. Translating gives CASSLGLAGGHQETQYF. Combining the CDR3 with reference TRBV9 and TRBJ2-5 gives the whole variable domain DSGVTQTPKHLITATGQRVTLRCSPRSGDLSVYWYQQSLDQGLQFLIQYYNGEERAKGNILERFSAQQFPDLHSELNLSSLELGDSALYFCASSLGLAGGHQETQYFGPGTRLLVL.

The sample holds many counts of this clone. The chain carries TRBV27 and TRBJ2-7; 9 bases map to TRBD1. V lost 6 bases and J lost 3; bases outside the gene matches: 12. Germline V gene data show CDR1 as MNHEY and CDR2 as SMNVEV (reference sequence). CDR3 size: 16 residues. CDR3 DNA: TGTGCCAGCAGCCTAAAGGTCGGGACAGGGAGCTACGAGCAGTACTTC. Translated: CASSLKVGTGSYEQYF.